This entry lists 21 T cell receptor beta chains sequenced from one sample in a study of T-cell reconstitution after alpha-beta-depleted transplantation in children. Preparation of the TCRbeta library used unique molecular identifiers. TCRdb recomputed calls from the PCR reads with MiXCR, one row per CDR3 protein. The data hold about 98,000 distinct CDR3 sequences, with roughly 6% observed a single time. The sample here was PBMCs, mostly from graft donor cells, taken 60 days after TCRalphabeta/CD19-depleted stem cell transplant. These receptors originate from a female patient between 2 and 10 years old who had a stem cell transplant for Fanconi anemia, so the T cells may come from the graft donor.

This clonotype was seen ten or more times. The V gene is TRBV6-5, the J gene TRBJ1-2, with 9 bases lining up with TRBD1. The CDR3 covers 17 residues. Germline CDR1 is MNHEY and CDR2 is SVGAGI. V was pared by 2 bases and J by 8 bases, with 15 bases of the junction left unmatched. CDR3 coding DNA: TGTGCCAGCAGTTACGCAGGGACAGGGTGGGCCCTGGACGGCTACACCTTC. As protein: CASSYAGTGWALDGYTF.

J is TRBJ2-2 and V is TRBV7-2, with D possibly TRBD2 on 5 matching bases. The germline CDR1 and CDR2 sequences are SGHTA and FQGNSA. The V end was cut by 4 bases, the J end by 7 bases, with 10 bases between. The CDR3 sequence is 13 residues long. The CDR3 sequence is CASSSKLGGELFF. For the CDR3, the DNA is TGTGCCAGCAGCTCCAAACTAGGCGGGGAGCTGTTTTTT. The full variable domain, rest sourced from reference TRBV7-2 and TRBJ2-2, is GAGVSQSPSNKVTEKGKDVELRCDPISGHTALYWYRQSLGQGLEFLIYFQGNSAPDKSGLPSDRFSAERTGGSVSTLTIQRTQQEDSAVYLCASSSKLGGELFFGEGSRLTVL.

This clonotype was seen ten or more times. The rearrangement links TRBV11-1 to TRBJ2-2, with TRBD2 matching over 12 bases. Germline V gene data show CDR1 as SGHAT and CDR2 as FQDESV (reference sequence). The CDR3 is 18 residues long. J gave up 4 bases and V 3 bases, and 9 bases lay outside the gene matches. The CDR3 DNA sequence: TGTGCCAGCAGCTTCGGTTTGACTAGCGGGAGATCCACCGGGGAGCTGTTTTTT. Translated, it gives CASSFGLTSGRSTGELFF.

This clonotype was recorded many times. The chain has TRBV12-3 or TRBV12-4 and TRBJ2-7, with TRBD2 identical over 8 bases. The ends lost 5 bases at V and 3 bases at J; junction bases unmatched: 3. This CDR3 is built from 13 residues. The CDR3: CASSLLAGYEQYF. DNA of the CDR3: TGTGCCAGCAGTCTTCTAGCGGGCTACGAGCAGTACTTC.

This clonotype was seen only a few times. V gene TRBV5-1 combines with J gene TRBJ2-2, with D tentatively TRBD1 (6 bases). There are 16 residues in the CDR3. In germline, CDR1 is SGHRS, CDR2 YFSETQ. The V end lost 0 bases, the J end lost 2 bases, and 11 bases lay between the germline ends. DNA of the CDR3: TGCGCCAGCAGCTTGGCCGGGACAATAAACACCGGGGAGCTGTTTTTT. It is translated as CASSLAGTINTGELFF.

This rearrangement joins TRBV19 to TRBJ2-6; tentative D call: TRBD2 (5 bases). CDR1 and CDR2 (germline): LNHDA, SQIVND (reference sequence). This CDR3 comprises 13 residues. V was cut by 3 bases and J by 8 bases, with 8 bases left in between. CDR3 nucleotide sequence: TGTGCCAGTAGTATGGGAGTCTCCAACGTCCTGACTTTC. This translates into CASSMGVSNVLTF.

This clonotype occurred many times. The J gene is TRBJ2-7, the V gene TRBV6-2 or TRBV6-3, with D tentatively TRBD1 (5 bases). CDR3 length: 15 amino acids. V lost 3 bases and J 0 bases, leaving 12 bases between the germline ends. Germline CDR1 reads MNHEY; CDR2 reads SVGEGT. The CDR3 protein is CASSYAGQLSYEQYF. For the CDR3, the DNA is TGTGCCAGCAGTTATGCTGGACAACTCTCCTACGAGCAGTACTTC.

There are many counts of this clonotype. The chain is built from TRBV5-1 and TRBJ2-7; TRBD1 matches 10 bases. The CDR3 sequence is 14 residues long. Unmatched junction bases numbered 8, after V lost 5 bases and J lost 6 bases. Germline V lookup: CDR1 SGHRS, CDR2 YFSETQ. CDR3: CASRTGTGEFEQYF. DNA of the CDR3: TGCGCCAGCAGGACCGGGACAGGGGAGTTCGAGCAGTACTTC. Full variable domain (remainder filled in from reference TRBV5-1 and TRBJ2-7): KAGVTQTPRYLIKTRGQQVTLSCSPISGHRSVSWYQQTPGQGLQFLFEYFSETQRNKGNFPGRFSGRQFSNSRSEMNVSTLELGDSALYLCASRTGTGEFEQYFGPGTRLTVT.

This clonotype has just a few counts. The chain recombines TRBV11-2 with TRBJ1-2; 7 bases align to TRBD1. Losses at the gene ends were 0 bases for V and 0 bases for J; bases not matched to a gene: 7. Per germline, CDR1 SGHAT and CDR2 FQNNGV. CDR3 length equals 17 residues. Here the CDR3 reads CASSLDPDRKSNYGYTF. The CDR3, as DNA: TGTGCCAGCAGCTTAGACCCGGACAGGAAGTCTAACTATGGCTACACCTTC.

The CDR3, as DNA: TGCGCCAGCAGCTTGTCCGGACAGCCAAGCTCCTACGAGCAGTACTTC. The encoded protein is CASSLSGQPSSYEQYF. V gene TRBV5-1 combines with J gene TRBJ2-7, with a possible D match to TRBD1 (6 bases). The CDR3 has 16 amino acids. V lost 1 base and J lost 0, with 14 bases in between. The V gene's germline CDR1 is SGHRS and CDR2 YFSETQ.

This clonotype was observed at least ten times. This chain links TRBV12-3 or TRBV12-4 with TRBJ2-1; a possible D gene is TRBD1 (6 bases). This CDR3 is 14 amino acids long. Trimming left V 2 bases short and J 9 bases short, with 14 bases between. The CDR3: CASSLNSGQSEQFF. CDR3 sequence (DNA): TGTGCCAGCAGTTTAAATTCGGGACAAAGTGAGCAGTTCTTC.

The table lists this clonotype with many counts. This chain uses TRBV5-1 with TRBJ2-7; 8 bases map to TRBD1. The CDR3 totals 15 residues. Germline V gene sequence: CDR1 SGHRS, CDR2 YFSETQ. V trimming: 0 bases; J trimming: 5 bases; junction bases outside the gene matches: 7. CDR3: CASSLGGTGLDEQYF. CDR3 DNA sequence: TGCGCCAGCAGCTTGGGCGGGACAGGTCTCGACGAGCAGTACTTC.

This clonotype occurred many times. The gene calls are TRBV11-3 and TRBJ2-3, with 7 bases aligning to TRBD1. Germline V gene sequence: CDR1 SGHNT, CDR2 YENEEA. CDR3 length equals 15 residues. J was trimmed by 2 bases and V by 5 bases; bases with no gene match: 7. As DNA, the CDR3 is TGTGCCAGCAGCCTGACAGGGCTAATCACAGATACGCAGTATTTT. As protein: CASSLTGLITDTQYF.

This clonotype was detected only a few times. This chain joins TRBV30 and TRBJ2-3; no clear D. This CDR3 has 11 residues. Germline V CDR1 and CDR2: GTSNPN, SVGIG (reference sequence). Trimming took 2 bases from V and 2 from J, leaving 2 bases between them. CDR3 sequence (DNA): TGTGCCTGGAGTAACACAGATACGCAGTATTTT. It is translated as CAWSNTDTQYF.

This clonotype was seen more than once but under ten times. The V gene is TRBV15, the J gene TRBJ2-3; TRBD1 matches 8 bases. The trim removed 3 bases at V and 5 bases at J, leaving 10 bases unmatched. The CDR3 has 16 amino acids. Germline CDR1 is LNHNV and CDR2 is YYDKDF (reference sequence). CDR3 sequence: CATSSGQGSIGDTQYF. Written as DNA, the CDR3 is TGTGCCACCAGCAGCGGACAGGGATCAATCGGAGATACGCAGTATTTT.

This clonotype was picked up many times. This chain connects TRBV7-3 to TRBJ2-7; perhaps TRBD1 as D (6 bases). V was clipped by 6 bases and J by 2 bases, with 14 bases between them. Germline assignment: CDR1 SGHTA and CDR2 FQGTGA. CDR3 size: 14 residues. CDR3 in amino acids: CASRRRDKTYEQYF. The CDR3 coding sequence is TGTGCCAGCAGGCGCCGGGACAAGACCTACGAGCAGTACTTC. The full variable domain, in which reference TRBV7-3 and TRBJ2-7 provide the parts outside the CDR3, is GAGVSQTPSNKVTEKGKYVELRCDPISGHTALYWYRQSLGQGPEFLIYFQGTGAADDSGLPNDRFFAVRPEGSVSTLKIQRTERGDSAVYLCASRRRDKTYEQYFGPGTRLTVT.

This clonotype is labeled medium-sized. The rearrangement uses TRBV5-1 and TRBJ2-7, with 8 nucleotides matching TRBD1. This CDR3 spans 17 amino acids. V shed 0 bases and J 5 bases; nucleotides not matched to a gene: 13. Germline CDR1 SGHRS, CDR2 YFSETQ. The CDR3 region is CASSLESRGTGNDEQYF. The CDR3 DNA reads TGCGCCAGCAGCTTGGAATCCCGTGGGACAGGTAACGACGAGCAGTACTTC.

This clonotype was picked up many times. The chain combines TRBV11-2 with TRBJ1-2; tentatively, D is TRBD1 (6 bases). The CDR3 extends over 16 amino acids. In germline, CDR1 is SGHAT, CDR2 FQNNGV. The V end was cut by 6 bases, the J end by 4 bases, with 21 bases between. DNA for the CDR3: TGTGCCAGCAGGCCCCTTCGAGAGGGGGGGACCTATGGCTACACCTTC. This encodes CASRPLREGGTYGYTF.

This clonotype was observed a few times. V gene TRBV30 combines with J gene TRBJ1-5, with TRBD1 as a possible D gene (5 bases). This CDR3 spans 13 amino acids. Trimming cost V 7 bases and J 7 bases, with 17 bases left between them. CDR1 and CDR2 (germline): GTSNPN, SVGIG (reference sequence). This CDR3 is CASQGEGNQPQHF. The CDR3 DNA is TGTGCCTCCCAAGGGGAGGGGAACCAGCCCCAGCATTTT.

The genes are TRBV29-1 and TRBJ1-2, with a tentative D call TRBD1 (6 bases). The CDR3 runs to 15 residues. Germline-derived CDR1 and CDR2 are SQVTM and ANQGSEA. Trimming removed 4 bases at V and 4 bases at J, with 19 bases between. CDR3 sequence (DNA): TGCAGCGTTGGGAGAGGGGGGGCAGGTTTCTATGGCTACACCTTC. As protein: CSVGRGGAGFYGYTF. Full variable domain (missing parts from reference TRBV29-1 and TRBJ1-2): SAVISQKPSRDICQRGTSLTIQCQVDSQVTMMFWYRQQPGQSLTLIATANQGSEATYESGFVIDKFPISRPNLTFSTLTVSNMSPEDSSIYLCSVGRGGAGFYGYTFGSGTRLTVV.

V and J are TRBV12-5 and TRBJ2-4; TRBD1 aligns across 8 bases. The CDR3 runs 17 residues. V shed 2 bases, J shed 1 base, and the junction held 7 bases outside the gene matches. The germline gives CDR1 LGHNT, CDR2 FRNRAP. CDR3 amino acids: CASGLPYTGGAKNIQYF. For the CDR3, the DNA is TGTGCTAGTGGTTTGCCCTACACAGGGGGGGCCAAAAACATTCAGTACTTC. Full variable domain (outside the CDR3, taken from reference TRBV12-5 and TRBJ2-4): DARVTQTPRHKVTEMGQEVTMRCQPILGHNTVFWYRQTMMQGLELLAYFRNRAPLDDSGMPKDRFSAEMPDATLATLKIQPSEPRDSAVYFCASGLPYTGGAKNIQYFGAGTRLSVL.